These 21 T cell receptor beta chains share one sample of origin, sequenced in a study of T cell responses to AZD1222 COVID-19 vaccine. Using immunoSEQ multiplex PCR, the repertoire was profiled, and TCRdb retains in-frame clones only, with some absent. This sample has fewer than 130,000 clones; 92% occur once, and the top ten carry roughly 1.3%. The sample here was peripheral blood, taken on day 0 of AZD1222 vaccination. All receptors derive from an adult in good health.

The V and J genes are TRBV5-6 and TRBJ1-2, with D uncertain. This CDR3 is 12 amino acids long. Germline V lookup: CDR1 SGHDT, CDR2 YYEEEE. Trimming removed 0 bases from V and 14 bases from J, with 14 bases in between. As DNA, the CDR3 is TGTGCCAGCAGCTTGGGAGGCGGGCTGGAAACCTTC. Its protein product is CASSLGGGLETF.

The chain carries TRBV6-2 or TRBV6-3 and TRBJ1-5, with TRBD1 matching over 8 bases. Germline values: CDR1 MNHEY, CDR2 SVGEGT. There are 14 residues in the CDR3. Trimming at V came to 6 bases and at J to 6 bases, leaving 7 bases not matched to a gene. The CDR3 nucleotides are TGTGCCAGCAGCATAGCAGGGGGCGGTCAGCCCCAGCATTTT. Translating it yields CASSIAGGGQPQHF.

This sequence joins TRBV19 and TRBJ2-5; tentative D call: TRBD1 (6 bases). Germline V gene data show CDR1 as LNHDA and CDR2 as SQIVND (reference sequence). CDR3 length: 17 amino acids. V was pared by 6 bases and J by 1 base, with 21 bases between. The CDR3, as DNA: TGTGCCAGTAGCCCCGAGATCTCGGGACAAGGCCAAGAGACCCAGTACTTC. Amino acids: CASSPEISGQGQETQYF.

The CDR3 protein is CASSAQGSLNSPLHF. In nucleotides, the CDR3 is TGTGCCAGCAGCGCTCAGGGATCGTTAAATTCACCCCTCCACTTT. The J gene is TRBJ1-6, the V gene TRBV9, with D perhaps TRBD1 (5 bases). Trimming took off 3 bases at V and 7 bases at J, with 14 bases between the two ends. The germline gives CDR1 SGDLS, CDR2 YYNGEE. The CDR3 loop spans 15 amino acids.

Here the CDR3 reads CASSKVSGSSYNEQFF. In DNA, the CDR3 is TGTGCCAGCAGCAAAGTGTCGGGGAGCTCCTACAATGAGCAGTTCTTC. The chain has TRBV21-1 and TRBJ2-1; no DNA check was done on the table's D call, TRBD2. TRBV21-1 has pseudogene status. The CDR3 extends over 16 amino acids.

The chain recombines TRBV12-3 or TRBV12-4 with TRBJ1-2; D remains ambiguous. The V gene lost 5 bases and the J gene lost 2 bases, with 9 bases spanning the gap. The CDR3 consists of 13 residues. The CDR3 is CASSPTENYGYTF. CDR3 coding DNA: TGTGCCAGCAGTCCTACAGAGAACTATGGCTACACCTTC.

This chain uses TRBV19 with TRBJ2-1; no clear D. The germline V and J ends were trimmed by 3 bases and 0 bases, with 9 bases remaining between them. The CDR3 covers 15 residues. Germline V gives CDR1 LNHDA, CDR2 SQIVND (reference sequence). The CDR3 sequence: CASSMVRSSYNEQFF. As DNA, the CDR3 is TGTGCCAGTAGTATGGTTAGGAGCTCCTACAATGAGCAGTTCTTC.

The V call is TRBV2, the J call TRBJ1-5; no definite D call. Trimming pared 7 bases from V and 9 bases from J, leaving 16 bases between. The germline V gene has CDR1 SNHLY and CDR2 FYNNEI. This CDR3 has 13 residues. The CDR3 spells CASNSLGNGPQHF. CDR3 in DNA: TGTGCCAGCAACTCTTTGGGCAACGGGCCCCAGCATTTT.

This chain's CDR3 is CASSAGRFNEQFF. The CDR3 nucleotides are TGTGCCAGCAGTGCGGGCAGATTCAATGAGCAGTTCTTC. The V call is TRBV6-4, the J call TRBJ2-1; D is undetermined. Germline V gene lookup returns CDR1 MRHNA and CDR2 SNTAGT. V was trimmed by 4 bases and J by 6 bases, leaving 10 bases between them. The CDR3 spans 13 residues.

The chain recombines TRBV5-1 with TRBJ1-1; D remains unclear. CDR3 length: 13 amino acids. The V gene lost 2 bases and the J gene lost 1 base, with 6 bases spanning the gap. The germline gives CDR1 SGHRS, CDR2 YFSETQ. The CDR3 DNA is TGCGCCAGCAGCTTCTTACAGAACACTGAAGCTTTCTTT. This gives the protein CASSFLQNTEAFF.

The V and J genes are TRBV7-9 and TRBJ1-5; D possibly corresponds to TRBD1 (5 bases). The CDR3 length is 13 residues. The germline V gene has CDR1 SEHNR and CDR2 FQNEAQ (reference sequence). V was cut by 3 bases and J by 4 bases, with 7 bases left in between. CDR3 amino acids: CASSLTANQPQHF. CDR3 nucleotides: TGTGCCAGCAGCTTGACAGCTAATCAGCCCCAGCATTTT.

This chain joins TRBV18 and TRBJ1-4; 7 bases line up with TRBD1. The CDR3 is 15 amino acids. V dropped 5 bases and J dropped 3; count of bases not matched to a gene: 6. CDR1 KGHSH and CDR2 LQKENI come from the germline V gene. The CDR3 sequence: CASSSNRGSNEKLFF. CDR3 DNA: TGTGCCAGCTCATCCAACAGGGGATCTAATGAAAAACTGTTTTTT. The entire variable domain, with the rest obtained from reference TRBV18 and TRBJ1-4, is as follows: NAGVMQNPRHLVRRRGQEARLRCSPMKGHSHVYWYRQLPEEGLKFMVYLQKENIIDESGMPKERFSAEFPKEGPSILRIQQVVRGDSAAYFCASSSNRGSNEKLFFGSGTQLSVL.

The rearrangement uses TRBV6-2 or TRBV6-3 and TRBJ2-1, with 11 bases lining up with TRBD2. V was pared by 4 bases and J by 6 bases, with 5 bases of the junction left unmatched. CDR1 MNHEY and CDR2 SVGEGT come from the germline V gene. The length of the CDR3 is 15 residues. In DNA, the CDR3 is TGTGCCAGCAGTTTACTAGCGGGAGAGGGCAATGAGCAGTTCTTC. Amino acids: CASSLLAGEGNEQFF.

This chain uses TRBV11-2 with TRBJ1-1, with a tentative D call TRBD1 (6 bases). Trimming left V 5 bases short and J 6 bases short, with 16 bases between. Germline lookup yields CDR1 SGHAT and CDR2 FQNNGV. The CDR3 is made up of 14 amino acids. In DNA, the CDR3 is TGTGCCAGCAGCCGGGAAACGGACAGATCTGAAGCTTTCTTT. Its translation: CASSRETDRSEAFF.

The chain is built from TRBV7-3 and TRBJ2-2; D is ambiguous. The CDR3 extends over 14 amino acids. Germline values: CDR1 SGHTA, CDR2 FQGTGA. With 5 bases removed from V and 3 bases from J, the gap between germline ends came to 10 bases. The CDR3 region is CASSPPSYTGELFF. CDR3 DNA: TGTGCCAGCAGCCCGCCCAGTTACACCGGGGAGCTGTTTTTT.

DNA of the CDR3: TGTGCCACCAGCAAGGGGAATCGGGAGACCCAGTACTTC. It specifies CATSKGNRETQYF. V and J are TRBV15 and TRBJ2-5; weak D call: TRBD1 (5 bases). The germline V and J ends were trimmed by 4 bases and 5 bases, with 11 bases remaining between them. The CDR3 covers 13 residues. CDR1 and CDR2 from the germline V gene are LNHNV and YYDKDF (reference sequence).

This clone has just one count. V and J are TRBV5-3 and TRBJ2-2; 8 nucleotides align to TRBD2. TRBV5-3 is filed as an ORF, its function uncertain. This CDR3 contains 18 residues. The V segment lost 0 bases and the J segment 2 bases; nucleotides outside the gene matches: 9. The CDR3 loop is CARSLDSGGGINTGELFF. CDR3 nucleotide sequence: TGTGCCAGAAGCTTGGATTCCGGCGGGGGGATTAACACCGGGGAGCTGTTTTTT.

This sequence joins TRBV3-1 (or the pseudogene TRBV3-2) and TRBJ1-5; D possibly corresponds to TRBD1 (5 bases). This CDR3 contains 13 residues. The V and J ends lost 3 bases and 6 bases respectively, with 9 bases between them. Germline V gene data show CDR1 as LGHDT and CDR2 as YNNKEL (reference sequence). DNA of the CDR3: TGTGCCAGCAGCCAGAGGGGAGGTCAGCCCCAGCATTTT. Translation gives CASSQRGGQPQHF.

The V and J genes are TRBV6-6 and TRBJ1-2; weak D call: TRBD1 (6 bases). The CDR3 is 12 amino acids. The germline gives CDR1 MNHNY, CDR2 SVGAGI (reference sequence). V was trimmed by 5 bases and J by 7 bases, leaving 11 bases between them. CDR3 protein: CASSRGDLGYTF. In nucleotides, the CDR3 is TGTGCCAGCAGTAGGGGGGATCTTGGCTACACCTTC.

V usage is TRBV27 and J usage is TRBJ2-1; maybe TRBD1 (5 bases). The CDR3 is made up of 16 amino acids. V was trimmed by 5 bases and J by 0 bases, leaving 14 bases between them. Germline CDR1 reads MNHEY; CDR2 reads SMNVEV (reference sequence). The CDR3 loop reads CASSQRQRSSYNEQFF. The CDR3 bases are TGTGCCAGCAGTCAACGACAGAGGAGCTCCTACAATGAGCAGTTCTTC.

V usage is TRBV19 and J usage is TRBJ1-1; no reliable D call. The CDR3 length is 13 residues. V lost 5 bases to trimming and J lost 1 base, with 8 bases between them. Germline assignment: CDR1 LNHDA and CDR2 SQIVND (reference sequence). CDR3 sequence reads: CASSSYRNTEAFF. In nucleotides, the CDR3 is TGTGCCAGTAGTTCTTACAGGAACACTGAAGCTTTCTTT. Full variable domain (outside the CDR3, taken from reference TRBV19 and TRBJ1-1): DGGITQSPKYLFRKEGQNVTLSCEQNLNHDAMYWYRQDPGQGLRLIYYSQIVNDFQKGDIAEGYSVSREKKESFPLTVTSAQKNPTAFYLCASSSYRNTEAFFGQGTRLTVV.